The subject of this entry is one T cell receptor (beta chain). Its antigen is as yet unknown. Making use of molecular barcodes, quantitative 5'-RACE generated TCR beta libraries. From the 5' RACE reads, TCRdb called clonotypes with MiXCR, one entry per CDR3 protein. The sample includes fewer than 450,000 distinct CDR3 sequences, about a sixth of them seen just once. This record comes from a study of CD8 T cells in ankylosing spondylitis. Study observations and caveats: As reported, disease-linked clones showed significant enrichment in matched ankylosing spondylitis synovial fluid. A motif of fewer than ten highly homologous TCR beta variants was seen as apparently characteristic of ankylosing spondylitis blood. CD8+ by phenotype, disease-linked clones were relatively rare in peripheral blood.

This CDR3 region has 19 residues. V trimming: 5 bases; J trimming: 4 bases; junction bases outside the gene matches: 14. The sample taken for sequencing was blood, either unsorted or a sorted T cell fraction (not recorded which). This sequence was found in a male donor with ankylosing spondylitis. V usage is TRBV12-3 or TRBV12-4 and J usage is TRBJ2-3, with 14 bases lining up with TRBD2. CDR3 sequence: CASSPRGTSGGRGADTQYF. Here the CDR3 DNA reads TGTGCCAGCAGTCCTAGGGGGACTAGCGGGGGCCGGGGAGCAGATACGCAGTATTTT.